Shown below are 10 T cell receptor beta chains from a single sample sequenced in a study of cytomegalovirus exposure and HLA in healthy donors (dated by TCRdb to about 2017). Preparation of the library involved the immunoSEQ multiplex PCR assay. For the multiplex PCR, a mixture combining 60 forward primers for TCR Vbeta segments and 13 reverse primers for TCR Jbeta segments was used. Imported from immuneACCESS, the table was reduced by TCRdb to in-frame sequences with V and J called. These copies leave out some clones; in studies compared against another copy, an unresolved V gene accounts for under half, and the cause of the remainder is not known. Within this sample are some 90,000 clones, with about four fifths of them counted one time only. The ten top clones hold about 32% of the sample. Specimen: PBMCs. These TCRs come from a man in his forties or fifties in good health and CMV-seropositive.

The chain links TRBV5-1 to TRBJ1-1; the match to TRBD1 covers 7 bases. Trimming at V came to 5 bases and at J to 1 base, leaving 8 bases not matched to a gene. The CDR3 consists of 15 residues. Per the germline V gene, CDR1 is SGHRS and CDR2 is YFSETQ. The CDR3 loop is CASRPAGTANTEAFF. Written as DNA, the CDR3 is TGCGCCAGCAGGCCCGCCGGGACAGCGAACACTGAAGCTTTCTTT.

This clone turned up a few times. The chain links TRBV7-2 to TRBJ2-1; the D is unclear. CDR3 length: 11 residues. The germline V gene encodes CDR1 SGHTA and CDR2 FQGNSA. V was trimmed by 1 base and J by 8 bases, leaving 3 bases between them. The CDR3 sequence is CASSLVDEQFF. In nucleotides, the CDR3 is TGTGCCAGCAGCTTAGTCGATGAGCAGTTCTTC.

The chain recombines TRBV6-1 with TRBJ2-1; 8 bases are a match to TRBD2. The length of the CDR3 is 15 residues. Losses at the gene ends were 5 bases for V and 3 bases for J; bases not matched to a gene: 6. Germline V lookup: CDR1 MNHNS, CDR2 SASEGT. CDR3 bases: TGTGCCAGCAGTCCCCCGGGACTAGTCTACAATGAGCAGTTCTTC. Residues: CASSPPGLVYNEQFF.

The J gene is TRBJ1-3, the V gene TRBV2, with 11 bases identical to TRBD1. The J segment lost 7 bases and the V segment lost 7 bases, leaving 3 bases of the junction unmatched. The CDR3 contains 13 residues. Germline CDR1 reads SNHLY; CDR2 reads FYNNEI. The CDR3 nucleotides read TGTGCCAGCATGGACAGGGGGCGGAACACCATATATTTT. Amino acid sequence: CASMDRGRNTIYF.

To note about this clone: Other DNA sequences in the sample encode the same CDR3. The rearrangement joins TRBV15 to TRBJ2-7, with TRBD2 matching 7 bases. J lost 0 bases, V lost 0 bases, and 2 bases had no gene match. Germline CDR1 is LNHNV and CDR2 is YYDKDF (reference sequence). The CDR3 loop spans 15 amino acids. In nucleotides, the CDR3 is TGTGCCACCAGCAGAGAAGGCGGGAGCTCCTACGAGCAGTACTTC. This translates into CATSREGGSSYEQYF.

The chain is built from TRBV5-6 and TRBJ2-7; D remains unclear. Germline V gives CDR1 SGHDT, CDR2 YYEEEE. V was trimmed by 0 bases and J by 0 bases, leaving 4 bases between them. The CDR3 spans 13 residues. CDR3 region: CASSLASSYEQYF. DNA for the CDR3: TGTGCCAGCAGCTTGGCATCCTCCTACGAGCAGTACTTC.

This clone was observed a few times. This sequence joins TRBV7-8 and TRBJ2-5; 12 bases align to TRBD2. This CDR3 contains 15 residues. Trimming at V came to 6 bases and at J to 3 bases, leaving 5 bases not matched to a gene. Germline CDR1 and CDR2: SGHVS and FQNEAQ. DNA for the CDR3: TGTGCCAGCAGGGGCCGACTAGCGGGGGAAGAGACCCAGTACTTC. Encoded protein: CASRGRLAGEETQYF.

The chain links TRBV19 to TRBJ2-5, with TRBD2 as a possible D gene (6 bases). V was shortened by 7 bases and J by 5 bases, with 23 bases between the two germline ends. The CDR3 totals 16 residues. Germline-derived CDR1 and CDR2 are LNHDA and SQIVND (reference sequence). Written as DNA, the CDR3 is TGTGCCAGTACCCGCGGGGCGGACAAACCCGGGGAGACCCAGTACTTC. This translates into CASTRGADKPGETQYF. Based on the CDR3 plus reference TRBV19 and TRBJ2-5, the full variable domain is DGGITQSPKYLFRKEGQNVTLSCEQNLNHDAMYWYRQDPGQGLRLIYYSQIVNDFQKGDIAEGYSVSREKKESFPLTVTSAQKNPTAFYLCASTRGADKPGETQYFGPGTRLLVL.

By frequency in the sample, this clone is medium-sized. This chain connects TRBV11-2 to TRBJ2-1, with D unresolved. V was trimmed by 3 bases and J by 8 bases, leaving 14 bases between them. The CDR3 has 14 amino acids. The germline V gene encodes CDR1 SGHAT and CDR2 FQNNGV. CDR3 coding DNA: TGTGCCAGCAGCTTCAATTCTAGAGGCGATGAGCAGTTCTTC. The encoded protein is CASSFNSRGDEQFF. The full variable domain, its missing parts supplied by reference TRBV11-2 and TRBJ2-1, is EAGVAQSPRYKIIEKRQSVAFWCNPISGHATLYWYQQILGQGPKLLIQFQNNGVVDDSQLPKDRFSAERLKGVDSTLKIQPAKLEDSAVYLCASSFNSRGDEQFFGPGTRLTVL.

V gene TRBV27 combines with J gene TRBJ2-3; 13 nucleotides line up with TRBD2. From germline, CDR1 is MNHEY and CDR2 SMNVEV (reference sequence). This CDR3 is 16 amino acids long. Trimming at V came to 5 bases and at J to 4 bases, leaving 6 bases not matched to a gene. CDR3 region: CASSRRLAGGPDTQYF. CDR3 coding DNA: TGTGCCAGCAGTCGAAGACTAGCGGGAGGTCCAGATACGCAGTATTTT.